A selection of T cell receptor beta chains follows, all from one sample in a study of T cells in Graves' hyperthyroidism and ophthalmopathy. TCRdb redid the calling of the multiplex PCR reads with MiXCR, one entry per CDR3 protein. Here the sample spans over 450,000 distinct CDR3 sequences, around 14% being singletons. Sequences were obtained from blood. These receptors were obtained from a woman between 18 and 30 years old with Graves' hyperthyroidism. Each CDR3 is given with its conserved first and last residue.

v_gene	CDR3aa
TRBV7-3	CASSLNAGGPETQYF
TRBV6-1	CASTRRTSGREDTQYF
TRBV13	CASSRLGSGVTLSYEQYF
TRBV7-9	CASTLGSHGYGYTF
TRBV24-1	CATPLGTLEETQYF
TRBV7-3	CASSSGLGNTIYF
TRBV19	CASSPAGVGTEAFF
TRBV7-9	CASSSRPVGRGPFETQYF
TRBV6-1	CASSAGANYEQYF
TRBV20-1	CSARKGSDTEAFF
TRBV28	CASSVAQFQPQHF
TRBV5-5	CASRSLISTGELFF
TRBV3-1	CASSQDVKGSNQPQHF
TRBV20-1	CSAPPRRNTEAFF
TRBV4-1	CASSQDQGTLGNQPQHF
TRBV2	CASRGHSSQPQHF
TRBV11-2	CASTITDTQYF
TRBV12-3/TRBV12-4	CASSLGQFGDQPQHF
TRBV27	CASRTGEKLFF
TRBV7-9	CASSLPLGPSEQYF
TRBV19	CASSVGTEEAFF
TRBV20-1	CSARAGTFETQYF
TRBV12-5	CASGLPTGAMNTGELFF
TRBV4-2	CASSQDHSLAGSPSRETQYF
TRBV7-8	CASSLGRHSYNEQFF
TRBV10-3	CAISEHQNTGELFF
TRBV27	CASSSAGDYGYTF
TRBV9	CASSGDTVKAFF
TRBV19	CASSIISVNTEAFF
TRBV6-1	CASKLGQLNTEAFF
TRBV3-1	CASSHTQGAGEKLFF
TRBV11-3	CASSHRRASYEQYF
TRBV6-2/TRBV6-3	CASSFGLAGGEETQYF
TRBV6-5	CASSYDAGVRNEQYF
TRBV7-7	CASSLGLGRTDTQYF
TRBV12-5	CASGLEGVGELFF
TRBV20-1	CSAPSAVITDTQYF
TRBV3-1	CASSRREAPEQYF
TRBV5-1	CASSGWGNEQFF
TRBV5-1	CASSSQGVQGNTIYF